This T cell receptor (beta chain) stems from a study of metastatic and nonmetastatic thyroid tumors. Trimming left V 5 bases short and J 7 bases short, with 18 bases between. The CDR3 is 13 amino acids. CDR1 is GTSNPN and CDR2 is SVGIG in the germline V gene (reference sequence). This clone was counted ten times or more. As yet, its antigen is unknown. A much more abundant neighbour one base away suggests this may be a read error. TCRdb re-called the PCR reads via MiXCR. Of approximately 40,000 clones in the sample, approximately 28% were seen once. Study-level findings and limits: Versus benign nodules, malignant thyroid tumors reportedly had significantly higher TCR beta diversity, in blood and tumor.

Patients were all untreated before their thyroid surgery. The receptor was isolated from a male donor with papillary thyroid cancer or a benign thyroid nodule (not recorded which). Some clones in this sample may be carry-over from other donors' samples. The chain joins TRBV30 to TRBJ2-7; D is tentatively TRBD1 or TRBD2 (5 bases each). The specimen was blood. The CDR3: CAWARGGEGEQYF. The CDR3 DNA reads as TGTGCCTGGGCCCGGGGCGGTGAGGGAGAGCAGTACTTC.